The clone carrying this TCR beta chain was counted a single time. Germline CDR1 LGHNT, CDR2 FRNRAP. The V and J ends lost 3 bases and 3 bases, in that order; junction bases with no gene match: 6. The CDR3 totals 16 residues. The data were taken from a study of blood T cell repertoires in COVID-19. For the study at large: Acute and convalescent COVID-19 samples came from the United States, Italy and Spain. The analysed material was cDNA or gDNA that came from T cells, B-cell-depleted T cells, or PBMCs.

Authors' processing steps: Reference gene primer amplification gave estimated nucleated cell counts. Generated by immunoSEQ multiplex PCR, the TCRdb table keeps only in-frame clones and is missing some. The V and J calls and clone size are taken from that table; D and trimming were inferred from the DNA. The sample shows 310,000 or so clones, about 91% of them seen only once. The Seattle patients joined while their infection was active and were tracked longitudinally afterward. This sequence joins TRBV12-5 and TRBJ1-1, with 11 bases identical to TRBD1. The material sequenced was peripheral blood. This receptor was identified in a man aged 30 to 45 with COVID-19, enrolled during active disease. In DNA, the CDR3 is TGTGCTAGTGGTTTCCGGACAGGGGGCCTTTACACTGAAGCTTTCTTT. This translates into CASGFRTGGLYTEAFF.